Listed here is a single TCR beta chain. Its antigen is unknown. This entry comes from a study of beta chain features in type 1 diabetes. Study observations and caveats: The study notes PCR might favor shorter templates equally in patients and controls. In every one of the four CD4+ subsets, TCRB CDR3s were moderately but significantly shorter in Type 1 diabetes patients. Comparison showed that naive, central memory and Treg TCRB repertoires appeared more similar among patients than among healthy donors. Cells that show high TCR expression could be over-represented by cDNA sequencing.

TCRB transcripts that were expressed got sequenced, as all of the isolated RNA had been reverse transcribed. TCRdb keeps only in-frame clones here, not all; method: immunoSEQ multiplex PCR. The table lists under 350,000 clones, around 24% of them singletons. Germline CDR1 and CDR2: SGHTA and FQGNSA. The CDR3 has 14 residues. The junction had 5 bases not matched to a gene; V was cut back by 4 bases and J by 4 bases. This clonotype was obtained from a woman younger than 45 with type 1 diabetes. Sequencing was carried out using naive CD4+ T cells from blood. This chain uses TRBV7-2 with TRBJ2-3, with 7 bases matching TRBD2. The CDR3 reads CASSSRTRADTQYF. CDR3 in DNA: TGTGCCAGCAGCTCTAGGACTAGGGCAGATACGCAGTATTTT.